The table lists the clone carrying this T cell receptor (beta chain) with a few counts. No antigen is known for it. Extraction of approximately 2.2 micrograms of genomic DNA from cryopreserved PBMCs supplied material for TCR beta libraries. The V gene lost 5 bases and the J gene lost 13 bases, with 15 bases spanning the gap. The CDR3 loop spans 13 amino acids. Germline loops: CDR1 SEHNR, CDR2 FQNEAQ (reference sequence). This sample stems from a study of cytotoxic CD8 clonotypes in ibrutinib-treated CLL. At the level of the study: Patients attained about 24 partial and 2 complete responses; at median around 63 months, approximately 15 remained remitted while some 12 progressed.

Study conclusions and caveats: Clonality rose at ibrutinib response and fell back toward baseline at progression. Samples from sustained-remission and progressing patients were taken at different times.

Assay used: immunoSEQ multiplex PCR; TCRdb lists only in-frame clones, some missing. The sample holds 100,000 or so clones, 50% to 65% seen once. This sequence was found in a human donor with chronic lymphocytic leukemia. The V gene is TRBV7-9, the J gene TRBJ1-6; D is unresolved. The sample in question was PBMCs, obtained after 24 months of ibrutinib treatment. CDR3 sequence (DNA): TGTGCCAGCAGCCCCCCTGGCCAGTTCCCCCTCCACTTT. Translating it yields CASSPPGQFPLHF.